This is a list of T cell receptor beta chains from one sample in a study of response to subunit inactivated influenza vaccine. MiXCR, applied by TCRdb to the RT-PCR reads, yields one record per CDR3 protein. The sample holds roughly 700,000 distinct CDR3 sequences, about 14% seen once. The sequencing here drew on PBMCs from blood, taken approximately 15 days before vaccination. These receptor sequences come from a man aged 50 or older who received an inactivated influenza vaccine. Each CDR3 is given with its conserved first and last residue. Clone size is stated in some rows and not others, as once, few, many or a class when expanded.

J: TRBJ2-2
size: few
V: TRBV3-1
CDR3: CASSQNRRGTGELFF

J: TRBJ1-5
size: few
V: TRBV6-2/TRBV6-3
CDR3: CASNTPITGDAQPQHF

J: TRBJ2-7
size: NA
V: TRBV6-4
CDR3: CASSEQGGNEQYF

J: TRBJ1-2
size: NA
V: TRBV7-2
CDR3: CASSLGRKMRYGYTF

J: TRBJ2-1
size: many
V: TRBV24-1
CDR3: CATSDPPTGNEQFF

J: TRBJ2-5
size: NA
V: TRBV4-2
CDR3: CASSSDGTSFETQYF

J: TRBJ2-7
size: NA
V: TRBV4-1
CDR3: CASSTQPQGLAEWQYF

J: TRBJ1-5
size: few
V: TRBV28
CDR3: CASSLFGAGGNQPQHF

J: TRBJ2-1
size: few
V: TRBV11-2
CDR3: CASSHLDVRERSYNEQFF

J: TRBJ2-7
size: NA
V: TRBV5-1
CDR3: CASGNRGTGIYEQYF

J: TRBJ2-3
size: few
V: TRBV11-2
CDR3: CASSLELGSGGTDTQYF

J: TRBJ2-1
size: few
V: TRBV29-1
CDR3: CSVHRVDEQFF

J: TRBJ1-5
size: few
V: TRBV7-8
CDR3: CASSLESSLTQPQHF

J: TRBJ2-1
size: NA
V: TRBV11-2
CDR3: CASIHPAAGGLNEQFF

J: TRBJ1-2
size: NA
V: TRBV7-2
CDR3: CASSKDAGGYTF

J: TRBJ2-7
size: many
V: TRBV20-1
CDR3: CSAASNRGLGEQYF

J: TRBJ2-3
size: NA
V: TRBV9
CDR3: CASSLGGAMWTDTQYF